This TCR beta chain emerged from a study of Ad26.COV2.S vaccination and SARS-CoV-2 variants. Turning to the study itself: Intramuscular Ad26.COV2.S doses were given once or twice, 56 days apart.

Broader study findings: Vaccine recipients surpassed placebo recipients in spike-specific TCR breadth.

The CDR3 consists of 13 residues. Trimming removed 1 base at V and 1 base at J, with 5 bases between. Germline V lookup: CDR1 LGHNA, CDR2 YSLEER. Treatment: roughly 19 received Ad26.COV2.S at low or high dose, single or two shots; a few received placebo; per-sample allocation not given. Sampling was done on day 63 after the first vaccine or placebo injection. Regarding this clone: What it binds is unknown.

Some clones are missing from TCRdb's copy, which holds only in-frame ones; the method was immunoSEQ multiplex PCR. Of about 350,000 clones listed, around 88% are singletons. The V gene is TRBV4-3, the J gene TRBJ2-7, with D hard to call. This clonotype was sampled from a person between 18 and 60 years old who received the Ad26.COV2.S COVID-19 vaccine or a placebo. The sequenced sample was peripheral blood, obtained in a trial of Ad26.COV2.S vaccine versus placebo. Here the CDR3 reads CASSQAQSYEQYF. The CDR3 DNA reads TGCGCCAGCAGCCAAGCACAGTCCTACGAGCAGTACTTC.